Each of the 13 T cell receptor beta chains below was sequenced from the same sample in a study of shared clonotypes between healthy human individuals. Profiled with immunoSEQ multiplex PCR; TCRdb holds only in-frame clones, not every one. Of over 2 million clones in the sample, about 90% were seen once. Material for sequencing was naive CD4+ T cells from PBMCs. Subset denoted: CD45RA+ positively selected. The origin of the receptors is a man between 18 and 29 years old in good health. Some clones in this sample may be carry-over from other donors' samples.

This clone was seen a single time. V usage is TRBV30 and J usage is TRBJ1-6; D unclear. Trimming took off 1 base at V and 5 bases at J, with 6 bases between the two ends. Germline V CDR1 and CDR2: GTSNPN, SVGIG (reference sequence). The CDR3 totals 13 residues. This CDR3 reads CAWSGGNNSPLHF. CDR3 bases: TGTGCCTGGAGTGGGGGAAATAATTCACCCCTCCACTTT. Filled out from reference TRBV30 and TRBJ1-6, the complete variable domain reads SQTIHQWPATLVQPVGSPLSLECTVEGTSNPNLYWYRQAAGRGLQLLFYSVGIGQISSEVPQNLSASRPQDRQFILSSKKLLLSDSGFYLCAWSGGNNSPLHFGNGTRLTVT.

The CDR3 bases are TGTGCCAGCAGCTCGGCCGACAATGAGCAGTTCTTC. Residues: CASSSADNEQFF. The genes are TRBV7-3 and TRBJ2-1; D is unresolved. The germline CDR1 and CDR2 sequences are SGHTA and FQGTGA. The V end was cut by 4 bases, the J end by 5 bases, with 6 bases between. The CDR3 contains 12 residues.

This CDR3 is CASSAGWGYGYTF. The CDR3, as DNA: TGTGCCAGCAGCGCGGGGTGGGGCTATGGCTACACCTTC. The chain is built from TRBV7-8 and TRBJ1-2; no clear D. V lost 5 bases and J 4 bases, leaving 11 bases between the germline ends. The CDR3 loop spans 13 amino acids. Germline V gives CDR1 SGHVS, CDR2 FQNEAQ.

This clone occurred once. The rearrangement uses TRBV7-9 and TRBJ1-2; D remains unclear. V lost 5 bases and J lost 2, with 12 bases in between. Looked up from germline, CDR1 is SEHNR and CDR2 is FQNEAQ (reference sequence). This CDR3 is built from 14 residues. The CDR3 loop reads CASSPYGGNYGYTF. For the CDR3, the DNA is TGTGCCAGCAGCCCCTATGGTGGGAACTATGGCTACACCTTC.

The chain has TRBV6-4 and TRBJ1-4; a weak D match, TRBD1 (6 bases). CDR3 length equals 15 residues. V was pared by 3 bases and J by 7 bases, with 15 bases between. CDR1 is MRHNA and CDR2 is SNTAGT in the germline V gene. This CDR3 is CASSDIRGGFEKLFF. In nucleotides, the CDR3 is TGTGCCAGCAGTGATATCAGGGGCGGTTTTGAAAAACTGTTTTTT.

The rearrangement joins TRBV7-2 to TRBJ2-2; the D is unclear. The V gene's germline CDR1 is SGHTA and CDR2 FQGNSA. V lost 2 bases, J lost 4 bases, and 11 bases lay in between. There are 15 residues in the CDR3. The CDR3 coding sequence is TGTGCCAGCAGCTTAATCACAACGGGCACCGGGGAGCTGTTTTTT. Residues: CASSLITTGTGELFF.

J is TRBJ1-1 and V is TRBV6-6, with TRBD1 identical over 8 bases. Germline CDR1 and CDR2: MNHNY and SVGAGI (reference sequence). The CDR3 has 16 amino acids. The V gene end was trimmed by 8 bases and the J gene end by 0 bases; junction bases not matched to a gene: 11. This chain's CDR3 is CASGSGRGRVNTEAFF. The CDR3 nucleotides are TGTGCCAGCGGGTCGGGCAGGGGGCGAGTGAACACTGAAGCTTTCTTT.

DNA of the CDR3: TGTGCCAGCAGCTTACGGGGTCCAACTAATGAAAAACTGTTTTTT. Translation gives CASSLRGPTNEKLFF. The chain uses TRBV11-2 and TRBJ1-4; D unresolved. CDR1 is SGHAT, CDR2 FQNNGV, per germline. Trimming removed 2 bases at V and 0 bases at J, with 7 bases between. The CDR3 is made up of 15 amino acids. Together with reference TRBV11-2 and TRBJ1-4, the CDR3 gives the full variable domain: EAGVAQSPRYKIIEKRQSVAFWCNPISGHATLYWYQQILGQGPKLLIQFQNNGVVDDSQLPKDRFSAERLKGVDSTLKIQPAKLEDSAVYLCASSLRGPTNEKLFFGSGTQLSVL.

The table lists this clone with a count of one. The chain couples TRBV10-3 to TRBJ1-5; no reliable D call. This CDR3 has 13 amino acids. V dropped 1 base and J dropped 3 bases, with 4 bases sitting between them. Looked up from germline, CDR1 is ENHRY and CDR2 is SYGVKD. The DNA for the CDR3 is TGTGCCATCAGTGAGTACACCAATCAGCCCCAGCATTTT. Amino acids: CAISEYTNQPQHF.

The gene calls are TRBV23-1 and TRBJ2-3; 11 bases are a match to TRBD2. TRBV23-1 is recorded as an ORF, its role being uncertain. The CDR3 contains 16 residues. V lost 6 bases to trimming and J lost 10 bases; unmatched junction nucleotides: 15. CDR3 region: CASRFSGREGHIAQYF. The CDR3 DNA sequence: TGCGCCAGCAGATTTAGCGGGAGGGAGGGTCATATCGCGCAGTATTTT.

In this sample, this clone turned up a few times. The chain carries TRBV30 and TRBJ1-1; the D is unclear. This CDR3 spans 14 amino acids. Germline CDR1 is GTSNPN and CDR2 is SVGIG (reference sequence). V lost 2 bases to trimming and J lost 1 base, with 11 bases between them. CDR3: CAWSPGGSNTEAFF. CDR3 in DNA: TGTGCCTGGAGTCCGGGCGGTTCGAACACTGAAGCTTTCTTT.

The chain has TRBV27 and TRBJ2-6, with unresolved D. Trimming pared 5 bases from V and 2 bases from J, leaving 7 bases between. This CDR3 comprises 14 residues. CDR1 and CDR2 (germline): MNHEY, SMNVEV (reference sequence). In DNA form, the CDR3 reads TGTGCCAGCAGTCCAACCGCTGGGGCCAACGTCCTGACTTTC. Amino acids: CASSPTAGANVLTF.

This chain connects TRBV5-5 to TRBJ1-5; D possibly corresponds to TRBD1 (6 bases). CDR1 and CDR2 (germline): SGHKS, YYEKEE (reference sequence). This CDR3 has 14 residues. The V end was cut by 3 bases, the J end by 7 bases, with 14 bases between. The CDR3 loop is CASSYTGTMQPQHF. The CDR3, as DNA: TGTGCCAGCAGCTATACAGGGACGATGCAGCCCCAGCATTTT.